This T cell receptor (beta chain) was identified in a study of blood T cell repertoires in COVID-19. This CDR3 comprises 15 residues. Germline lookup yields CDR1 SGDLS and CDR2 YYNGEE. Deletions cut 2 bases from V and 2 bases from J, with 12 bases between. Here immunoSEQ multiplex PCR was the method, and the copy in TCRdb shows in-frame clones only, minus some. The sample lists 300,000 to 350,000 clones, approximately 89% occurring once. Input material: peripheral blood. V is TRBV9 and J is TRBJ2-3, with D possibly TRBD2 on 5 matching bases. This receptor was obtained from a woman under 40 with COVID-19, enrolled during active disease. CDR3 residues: CASSVGWGDTDTQYF. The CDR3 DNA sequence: TGTGCCAGCAGCGTCGGGTGGGGAGACACAGATACGCAGTATTTT.